These 2 T cell receptor beta chains were all obtained from the same sample, sequenced in a study of post-analysis software for immune sequencing data. General study points: Four to six TRBV segments (TRBV5-6, TRBV5-1 and TRBV20-1 among them) occurred more frequently in patients than in controls.

Included in the TCR beta cDNA libraries were unique molecular identifiers. TCRdb passed the PCR reads through MiXCR, listing each CDR3 protein once. The repertoire holds approximately 730,000 distinct CDR3 sequences, 25% to 30% seen once, with approximately 0.55% in the top ten. For these TCRs, the target antigens are not known. Specimen: blood. Receptors originate from a girl aged 10 to 17 with multiple sclerosis.

This clonotype has only a few counts. This chain connects TRBV7-9 to TRBJ2-3, with a possible D match to TRBD2 (5 bases). Germline loops: CDR1 SEHNR, CDR2 FQNEAQ (reference sequence). The CDR3 contains 18 residues. Trimming stripped 5 bases from V and 5 bases from J, with 26 bases between. CDR3 protein: CASSPYPTPAASRDTQYF. The CDR3 DNA sequence: TGTGCCAGCAGCCCCTACCCAACCCCAGCGGCCTCTAGAGATACGCAGTATTTT.

The chain joins TRBV20-1 to TRBJ2-6; unclear D gene. This CDR3 comprises 16 residues. Germline V gene data show CDR1 as DFQATT and CDR2 as SNEGSKA (reference sequence). Trimming removed 6 bases from V and 0 bases from J, with 15 bases in between. The CDR3 reads CSAPRTRTSGANVLTF. The CDR3 nucleotides are TGCAGTGCACCCCGGACGCGGACCTCTGGGGCCAACGTCCTGACTTTC.